These 2 T cell receptor beta chains share one sample of origin, sequenced in a study of shared clonotypes between healthy human individuals. Repertoires were generated with immunoSEQ multiplex PCR, while TCRdb's copy carries only in-frame clones and drops some. The table lists about 1,800,000 clones, roughly 95% of them singletons, with 0.9% to 1.5% in the top ten. Naivety among CD8 cells was defined by CD45RO negativity and positive CCR7 selection, thereby excluding terminally differentiated effector memory CD45RA+ cells. The sequencing input was naive CD8+ T cells sorted from blood. These receptor sequences come from a man between 18 and 35 years old in good health.

The chain couples TRBV13 to TRBJ2-7; tentatively, D is TRBD1 (6 bases). The V and J ends lost 5 bases and 2 bases respectively, with 19 bases between them. The germline gives CDR1 PRHDT, CDR2 FYEKMQ (reference sequence). The CDR3 spans 16 residues. The chain's CDR3 is CASSPPGQLRPYEQYF. The CDR3 DNA follows: TGTGCCAGCAGCCCCCCGGGACAACTCAGACCCTACGAGCAGTACTTC.

The chain uses TRBV29-1 and TRBJ2-7, with a possible D match to TRBD1 (6 bases). CDR1 and CDR2 (germline): SQVTM, ANQGSEA. Trimming removed 6 bases from V and 0 bases from J, with 9 bases in between. This CDR3 is 12 amino acids long. The CDR3 here is CSVRQDSYEQYF. The DNA for the CDR3 is TGCAGCGTCCGACAGGACTCCTACGAGCAGTACTTC.